Following are 21 T cell receptor beta chains from one sample sequenced in a study of T-cell memory formation after mild COVID-19. TCRdb reanalysed the 5' RACE reads using MiXCR and keeps one entry per CDR3 protein. The profile shows about 200,000 distinct CDR3 sequences, 9.5% of them singletons. Sequencing was done on a sample of PBMCs or a T cell subset sorted from them (not recorded which). The receptors stem from a man younger than 35 who had mild COVID-19 (a few samples of this study predate the infection). Cell type and time point are not known.

This clonotype was counted only a few times. The chain has TRBV5-5 and TRBJ2-5, with D possibly TRBD1 on 5 matching bases. CDR1 is SGHKS and CDR2 is YYEKEE in the germline V gene (reference sequence). CDR3 length: 15 amino acids. Trimming left V 1 base short and J 0 bases short, with 10 bases between. As DNA, the CDR3 is TGTGCCAGCAGCTTGATACCAGGGCACCAAGAGACCCAGTACTTC. This codes for CASSLIPGHQETQYF. The full variable domain, its missing parts supplied by reference TRBV5-5 and TRBJ2-5, is DAGVTQSPTHLIKTRGQQVTLRCSPISGHKSVSWYQQVLGQGPQFIFQYYEKEERGRGNFPDRFSARQFPNYSSELNVNALLLGDSALYLCASSLIPGHQETQYFGPGTRLLVL.

The genes are TRBV20-1 and TRBJ1-1; 8 positions agree with TRBD1. The germline V gene encodes CDR1 DFQATT and CDR2 SNEGSKA (reference sequence). CDR3 length: 14 amino acids. V shed 6 bases, J shed 10 bases, and the junction held 16 bases outside the gene matches. The CDR3 reads CSALRTGTSGRAFF. DNA of the CDR3: TGCAGTGCATTGAGGACAGGGACTTCGGGAAGAGCTTTCTTT.

This clonotype was detected only a few times. The chain has TRBV5-1 and TRBJ2-1; 8 nucleotides line up with TRBD2. The germline gives CDR1 SGHRS, CDR2 YFSETQ. This CDR3 comprises 15 residues. Unmatched junction bases numbered 12, after V lost 4 bases and J lost 9 bases. The CDR3 spells CASSQEGTSSREQFF. The CDR3 nucleotides are TGCGCCAGCAGCCAAGAGGGGACTAGTTCCCGTGAGCAGTTCTTC.

This clonotype occurred a few times. The gene calls are TRBV29-1 and TRBJ1-2, with D unresolved. The CDR3 consists of 13 residues. The ends were cut back, 5 bases at V and 4 bases at J, with 14 bases in the middle. Per the germline V gene, CDR1 is SQVTM and CDR2 is ANQGSEA. CDR3 DNA: TGCAGCGTTACCCGTGGGAGTGGCTATGGCTACACCTTC. Its translation: CSVTRGSGYGYTF.

The chain uses TRBV11-2 and TRBJ1-2; no clear D gene. CDR3 length equals 14 residues. V was cut by 0 bases and J by 8 bases, with 13 bases left in between. CDR1 is SGHAT, CDR2 FQNNGV, per germline. CDR3 DNA: TGTGCCAGCAGCTTAGAGACGTACTCCAGGGGCTACACCTTC. This sequence encodes CASSLETYSRGYTF.

The chain's CDR3 is CASSLGGRSYEQYV. The DNA for the CDR3 is TGTGCCAGCAGCTTGGGGGGGCGATCCTACGAGCAGTACGTC. The rearrangement uses TRBV5-6 and TRBJ2-7, with D tentatively TRBD1 (6 bases). This CDR3 is built from 14 residues. The V gene's germline CDR1 is SGHDT and CDR2 YYEEEE. With 0 bases removed from V and 1 base from J, the gap between germline ends came to 8 bases.

This clonotype was observed a few times. V gene TRBV25-1 combines with J gene TRBJ1-6, with 9 bases lining up with TRBD1. The CDR3 contains 16 residues. V was clipped by 4 bases and J by 7 bases; unmatched bases: 8. The germline gives CDR1 MGHDK, CDR2 SYGVNS. The CDR3 DNA sequence: TGTGCCAGCAGTGCCTGGACAGGGGTCGGGAATTCACCCCTCCACTTT. It encodes CASSAWTGVGNSPLHF.

The chain has TRBV20-1 and TRBJ2-4; D is perhaps TRBD1 or TRBD2 (6 bases each). This CDR3 region has 16 residues. Germline V gives CDR1 DFQATT, CDR2 SNEGSKA (reference sequence). The ends were cut back, 0 bases at V and 3 bases at J, with 15 bases in the middle. CDR3 residues: CSARDIGGPNKNIQYF. For the CDR3, the DNA is TGCAGTGCTAGAGATATAGGGGGGCCTAACAAAAACATTCAGTACTTC.

This clonotype was seen a handful of times. The chain joins TRBV9 to TRBJ1-2, with D perhaps TRBD1 (5 bases). CDR1 SGDLS and CDR2 YYNGEE come from the germline V gene. CDR3 length: 12 residues. With 0 bases removed from V and 7 bases from J, the gap between germline ends came to 7 bases. The CDR3 DNA follows: TGTGCCAGCAGCGTAGCGGGGACTGGCTACACCTTC. As protein: CASSVAGTGYTF.

This clonotype was picked up a small number of times. The J gene is TRBJ1-2, the V gene TRBV5-1; 10 bases fit TRBD1. V dropped 4 bases and J dropped 4; count of bases not matched to a gene: 10. Germline CDR1 is SGHRS and CDR2 is YFSETQ. The CDR3 sequence is 16 residues long. DNA of the CDR3: TGCGCCAGCAGCCGCGGGGGGACAGGGGATATCTATGGCTACACCTTC. Protein: CASSRGGTGDIYGYTF.

This clonotype showed up many times. V and J are TRBV11-2 and TRBJ2-3; 8 bases line up with TRBD1. Trimming took 3 bases from V and 7 from J; bases not matched to a gene: 3. The CDR3 covers 13 residues. Germline assignment: CDR1 SGHAT and CDR2 FQNNGV. CDR3 amino acids: CASSLDRDHTQYF. Here the CDR3 DNA reads TGTGCCAGCAGCTTGGACAGGGACCATACGCAGTATTTT. Supplemented by reference TRBV11-2 and TRBJ2-3, the full variable domain reads EAGVAQSPRYKIIEKRQSVAFWCNPISGHATLYWYQQILGQGPKLLIQFQNNGVVDDSQLPKDRFSAERLKGVDSTLKIQPAKLEDSAVYLCASSLDRDHTQYFGPGTRLTVL.

The J gene is TRBJ2-2, the V gene TRBV7-2; TRBD1 agrees at 9 bases. Trimming cost V 5 bases and J 8 bases; bases outside gene matches: 9. The CDR3 spans 15 residues. The V gene's germline CDR1 is SGHTA and CDR2 FQGNSA. The CDR3 sequence is CASSRLQGAWGELFF. The CDR3 DNA follows: TGTGCCAGCAGCCGGTTACAGGGGGCCTGGGGGGAGCTGTTTTTT. The variable domain in full, completed from reference TRBV7-2 and TRBJ2-2, reads GAGVSQSPSNKVTEKGKDVELRCDPISGHTALYWYRQSLGQGLEFLIYFQGNSAPDKSGLPSDRFSAERTGGSVSTLTIQRTQQEDSAVYLCASSRLQGAWGELFFGEGSRLTVL.

The gene calls are TRBV5-5 and TRBJ1-5; D is unclear. This CDR3 has 12 amino acids. Germline-derived CDR1 and CDR2 are SGHKS and YYEKEE (reference sequence). V lost 4 bases and J lost 6, with 8 bases in between. CDR3: CASSMLGQPQHF. The DNA for the CDR3 is TGTGCCAGCAGCATGCTTGGTCAGCCCCAGCATTTT.

The sample holds many counts of this clonotype. J is TRBJ2-4 and V is TRBV5-1, with D possibly TRBD2 on 5 matching bases. The CDR3 totals 19 residues. Trimming pared 3 bases from V and 0 bases from J, leaving 22 bases between. Germline V lookup: CDR1 SGHRS, CDR2 YFSETQ. CDR3 nucleotides: TGCGCCAGCAGCTCGGCTTATGGACTCAGCCAACTAGCCAAAAACATTCAGTACTTC. Its translation: CASSSAYGLSQLAKNIQYF.

The chain is built from TRBV9 and TRBJ2-2; no clear D gene. The CDR3 runs to 12 residues. Trimming removed 0 bases at V and 7 bases at J, with 4 bases between. Looked up from germline, CDR1 is SGDLS and CDR2 is YYNGEE. CDR3 protein: CASSVAVGELFF. CDR3 nucleotide sequence: TGTGCCAGCAGCGTAGCAGTCGGGGAGCTGTTTTTT.

The chain couples TRBV20-1 to TRBJ2-7; tentative D call: TRBD1 (5 bases). This CDR3 has 14 amino acids. The germline V and J ends were trimmed by 6 bases and 1 base, with 16 bases remaining between them. Germline V CDR1 and CDR2: DFQATT, SNEGSKA (reference sequence). The CDR3 sequence: CSARVPGISYEQYF. For the CDR3, the DNA is TGCAGTGCCCGGGTCCCAGGGATATCCTACGAGCAGTACTTC.

CDR3 sequence reads: CASSAGTPGGEKLFF. The CDR3 DNA sequence: TGCGCCAGCAGCGCCGGGACTCCGGGAGGTGAAAAACTGTTTTTT. The chain employs TRBV5-1 and TRBJ1-4; D is perhaps TRBD1 (5 bases). The CDR3 runs 15 residues. V lost 4 bases and J lost 7, with 17 bases in between. The germline CDR1 and CDR2 sequences are SGHRS and YFSETQ.

Points on this clonotype: One end of the junction fails to match germline, which may point to a read error. This rearrangement joins TRBV14 to TRBJ2-7; tentative D call: TRBD2 (5 bases). Germline CDR1 and CDR2: SGHDN and FVKESK. This CDR3 region has 17 residues. This CDR3 is CSSSQYLGRAGTYEQYF. In nucleotides, the CDR3 is TGTTCCAGCAGCCAGTACCTCGGTCGGGCGGGTACCTACGAGCAGTACTTC.

The table lists this clonotype with a few counts. The V call is TRBV7-3, the J call TRBJ2-1; 8 nucleotides line up with TRBD2. The CDR3 loop spans 15 amino acids. The V and J ends lost 5 bases and 4 bases, in that order; junction bases with no gene match: 7. Germline CDR1 reads SGHTA; CDR2 reads FQGTGA. CDR3 residues: CASSQLAGTYNEQFF. DNA for the CDR3: TGTGCCAGCAGCCAGCTAGCGGGCACTTACAATGAGCAGTTCTTC.

V gene TRBV18 combines with J gene TRBJ2-3; TRBD2 might be the D (5 bases). V was pared by 2 bases and J by 0 bases, with 6 bases between. Germline CDR1 reads KGHSH; CDR2 reads LQKENI. The length of the CDR3 is 14 residues. DNA of the CDR3: TGTGCCAGCTCACCAATAGCGAGCACAGATACGCAGTATTTT. It yields the protein CASSPIASTDTQYF.

This clonotype was counted between two and nine times. V usage is TRBV7-2 and J usage is TRBJ1-1; no definite D call. This CDR3 is built from 14 residues. Germline V gene sequence: CDR1 SGHTA, CDR2 FQGNSA. V was shortened by 1 base and J by 1 base, with 7 bases between the two germline ends. DNA of the CDR3: TGTGCCAGCAGCTTAGAATCTAGGAACACTGAAGCTTTCTTT. Amino acid sequence: CASSLESRNTEAFF.